Listed below are T cell receptor beta chains from one sample, sequenced in a study of blood T cells in healthy people across ages. Each CDR3 protein is one row after TCRdb ran MiXCR on the 5' RACE reads. The sample carries roughly 1.9 million distinct CDR3 sequences, around 42% recorded once. The sequenced sample was blood. The origin of the receptors is a human donor in good health. CDR3s include the opening cysteine and the closing phenylalanine or tryptophan. D genes are given only for firm matches. Clone sizes are given selectively: once, few, many, or a class where the clone is expanded.

>TRBD2|TRBV5-1|.|TRBJ2-1
TGCGCCAGCAGCTCCCAGACTAGCGGGACTTACAATGAGCAGTTCTTC
CASSSQTSGTYNEQFF
>.|TRBV4-2|few|TRBJ1-4
TGTGCCAGCAGCCAAGAATCGGCAGCCGCAACTAATGAAAAACTGTTTTTT
CASSQESAAATNEKLFF
>.|TRBV11-2|.|TRBJ2-1
TGTGCCAGCAGCCCGCCCCTGAGCTCCTGCAATGAGCAGTTCTTC
CASSPPLSSCNEQFF
>TRBD2|TRBV6-2/TRBV6-3|.|TRBJ2-3
TGTGCCAGCAGTTACATAGCGGGGGGACCAGATACGCAGTATTTT
CASSYIAGGPDTQYF
>.|TRBV6-1|.|TRBJ1-4
TGTGCCAGCAGTGCAGGACCCGCAACTAATGAAAAACGGTTTTTT
CASSAGPATNEKRFF
>.|TRBV24-1|few|TRBJ2-7
TGTGCCCAAGGAGAGACAGCAACCTACGAGCAGTACTTC
CAQGETATYEQYF
>.|TRBV29-1|.|TRBJ2-3
TGCAGCGTTGAACTAGGGGAGATAGATACGCAGTATTTT
CSVELGEIDTQYF
>.|TRBV11-3|few|TRBJ2-1
TGTGCCAGCACCACTTCCGCTGGCGCCGAGCAGTTCTTC
CASTTSAGAEQFF
>.|TRBV29-1|many|TRBJ1-2
TGCAGCGTTGCAACCGGCTCCTATGGCTACACCTTC
CSVATGSYGYTF
>TRBD1|TRBV10-3|.|TRBJ2-1
TGTGCCATCAGTGATGGGGTAGACAGGGGCGATGAGCAGTTCTTC
CAISDGVDRGDEQFF
>.|TRBV11-1|.|TRBJ2-1
TGTGCCAGCAGCTTAAATGCAGGGACGCCTTCCAATGAGCAGTTCTTC
CASSLNAGTPSNEQFF
>.|TRBV24-1|.|TRBJ1-5
TGTGCCACCAGTGAGGGAAGTTATAGCAATCAGCCCCAGCATTTT
CATSEGSYSNQPQHF
>.|TRBV20-1|.|TRBJ2-4
TGCAGTGCGCGCTGGAGGGGGGAAAACATTCAGTACTTC
CSARWRGENIQYF
>.|TRBV19|.|TRBJ2-7
TGTGCCAGTAGTGGGGGACGTTACGAGCAGTACTTC
CASSGGRYEQYF
>TRBD1|TRBV12-5|.|TRBJ1-2
TGTGCTAGTGGTTTGGTACTGTCAGGGGGGGCCAATAACTATGGCTACACCTTC
CASGLVLSGGANNYGYTF
>.|TRBV10-3|few|TRBJ2-7
TGTGCCATCAGCTCCCAAGGGGGGGAAGGCGAGCAGTACTTC
CAISSQGGEGEQYF
>.|TRBV12-3/TRBV12-4|once|TRBJ2-1
TGTGCCGGCAGTGGACAGTCCCTGACCTACCGAACCTACAATGAGCAGTTCTTC
CAGSGQSLTYRTYNEQFF